The present TCR beta chain was sequenced within a study of neurological immune-mediated disorders. General study results and limits: The most TCR clonal expansion was seen in HTLV-1-associated myelopathy, and the least was seen in multiple sclerosis, which fell below healthy controls.

The authors produced cDNA by 5'RACE using 10-nucleotide random UMIs. TCRdb re-analysed the 5' RACE reads in MiXCR, keeping a single row per CDR3 protein. The sample has about 17,000 distinct CDR3 sequences, approximately 3.7% seen once. Volunteers from a blood bank in Maryland, USA, constituted the healthy controls. Sorted libraries were made with approximately 1 million CD4+ or CD8+ T cells. The sample holds many counts of this clonotype. The target antigen is unknown. This CDR3 region has 15 residues. Germline CDR1 and CDR2: DFQATT and SNEGSKA (reference sequence). V dropped 0 bases and J dropped 6; count of bases not matched to a gene: 8.

V usage is TRBV20-1 and J usage is TRBJ2-1; 7 positions match TRBD1. The clonotype comes from a middle-aged woman in good health. The specimen was CD8+ T cells from blood. The CDR3 DNA is TGCAGTGCTAGAGACCCCCCGGACAGGATCAATGAGCAGTTCTTC. Residues: CSARDPPDRINEQFF.